This TCR beta chain was sequenced during a study of T cells in Graves' hyperthyroidism and ophthalmopathy. This clonotype was seen repeatedly, ten times or more. Its specificity is not known. RNA transcripts yielded amplified TCR beta CDR3 regions. HTBI primers were employed in a first-round RT-PCR of the TCR CDR3. Each CDR3 protein gets one entry after TCRdb re-called the multiplex PCR reads with MiXCR. The sample shows 600,000 to 850,000 distinct CDR3 sequences, 15% to 20% of them seen only once. Patients were excluded because of uncontrolled infection, other autoimmune disease, pregnancy or lactation. Each diagnosis was grounded in clinical symptoms, serum thyroxine and TRAb, thyroid ultrasound, and orbital computed tomography. Study findings and constraints: Most thyroid clonotypes expanded above 0.001 appeared in blood too. Ophthalmopathy stood apart from stable hyperthyroidism in a 13 V-J model.

Trimming left V 2 bases short and J 1 base short, with 8 bases between. Germline CDR1 and CDR2: SGHAT and FQNNGV. This CDR3 spans 15 amino acids. This clonotype originated in a woman aged 50 to 65 with Graves' hyperthyroidism that later progressed to Graves' ophthalmopathy. The chain couples TRBV11-2 to TRBJ2-2; D remains unclear. Material: blood. The CDR3 here is CASSLRVQNTGELFF. DNA for the CDR3: TGTGCCAGCAGCTTACGAGTACAGAACACCGGGGAGCTGTTTTTT.